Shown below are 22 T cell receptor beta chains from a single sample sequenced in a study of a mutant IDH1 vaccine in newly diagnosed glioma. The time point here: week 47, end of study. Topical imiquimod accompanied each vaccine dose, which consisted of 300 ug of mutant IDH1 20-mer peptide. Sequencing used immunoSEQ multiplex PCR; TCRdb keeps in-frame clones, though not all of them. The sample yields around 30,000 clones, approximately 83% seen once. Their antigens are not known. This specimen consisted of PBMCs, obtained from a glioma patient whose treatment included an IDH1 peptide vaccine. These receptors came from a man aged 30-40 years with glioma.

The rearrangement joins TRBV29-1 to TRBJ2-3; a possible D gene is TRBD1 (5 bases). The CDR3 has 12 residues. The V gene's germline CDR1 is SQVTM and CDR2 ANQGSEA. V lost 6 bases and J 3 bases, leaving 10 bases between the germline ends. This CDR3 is CSVGRQTDTQYF. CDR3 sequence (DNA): TGCAGCGTAGGAAGACAGACAGATACGCAGTATTTT.

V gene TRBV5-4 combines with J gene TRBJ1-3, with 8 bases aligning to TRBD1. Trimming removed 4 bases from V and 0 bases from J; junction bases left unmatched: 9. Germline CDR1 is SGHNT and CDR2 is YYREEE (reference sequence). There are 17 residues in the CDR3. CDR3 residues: CASSQDRDLSSGNTIYF. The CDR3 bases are TGTGCCAGCAGCCAGGACAGGGACTTAAGCTCTGGAAACACCATATATTTT.

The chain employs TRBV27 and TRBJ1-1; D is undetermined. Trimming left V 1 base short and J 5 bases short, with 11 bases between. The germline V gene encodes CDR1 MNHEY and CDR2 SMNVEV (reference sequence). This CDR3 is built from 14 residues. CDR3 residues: CASSLWEGGTEAFF. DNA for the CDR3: TGTGCCAGCAGTTTATGGGAGGGAGGAACTGAAGCTTTCTTT.

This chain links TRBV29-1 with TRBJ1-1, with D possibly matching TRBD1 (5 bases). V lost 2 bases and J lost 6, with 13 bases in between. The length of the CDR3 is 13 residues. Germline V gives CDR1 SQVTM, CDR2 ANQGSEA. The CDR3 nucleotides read TGCAGCGTTGAATCCAGCCAGGGCGCTGAAGCTTTCTTT. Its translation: CSVESSQGAEAFF.

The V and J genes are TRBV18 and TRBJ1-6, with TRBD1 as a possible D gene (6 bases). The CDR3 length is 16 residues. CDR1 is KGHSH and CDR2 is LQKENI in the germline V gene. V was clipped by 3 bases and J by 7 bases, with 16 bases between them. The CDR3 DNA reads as TGTGCCAGCTCACCGGGACTTCCTCAGGGGAATTCACCCCTCCACTTT. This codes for CASSPGLPQGNSPLHF.

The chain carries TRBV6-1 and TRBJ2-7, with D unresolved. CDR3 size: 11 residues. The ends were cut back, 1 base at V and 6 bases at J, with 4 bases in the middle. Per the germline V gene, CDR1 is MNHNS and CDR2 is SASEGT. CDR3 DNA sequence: TGTGCCAGCAGTGAAGGGGGCGAGCAGTACTTC. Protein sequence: CASSEGGEQYF.

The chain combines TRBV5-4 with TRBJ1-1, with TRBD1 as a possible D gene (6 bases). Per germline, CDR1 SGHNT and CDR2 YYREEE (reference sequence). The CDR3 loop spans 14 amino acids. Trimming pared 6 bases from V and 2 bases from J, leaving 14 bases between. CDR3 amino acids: CASTPDSSNTEAFF. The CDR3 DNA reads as TGTGCCAGCACCCCGGACAGCTCTAACACTGAAGCTTTCTTT.

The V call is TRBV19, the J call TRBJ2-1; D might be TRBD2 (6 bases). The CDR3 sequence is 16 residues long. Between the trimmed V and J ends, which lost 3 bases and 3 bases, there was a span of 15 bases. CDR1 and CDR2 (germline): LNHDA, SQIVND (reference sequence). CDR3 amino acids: CASSIRASEHYNEQFF. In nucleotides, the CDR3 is TGTGCCAGTAGTATCCGGGCTAGCGAGCACTACAATGAGCAGTTCTTC.

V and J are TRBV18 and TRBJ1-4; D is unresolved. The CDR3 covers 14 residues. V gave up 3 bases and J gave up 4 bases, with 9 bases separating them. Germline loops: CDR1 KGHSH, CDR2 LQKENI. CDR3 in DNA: TGTGCCAGCTCACCGGCAACCCGTAATGAAAAACTGTTTTTT. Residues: CASSPATRNEKLFF.

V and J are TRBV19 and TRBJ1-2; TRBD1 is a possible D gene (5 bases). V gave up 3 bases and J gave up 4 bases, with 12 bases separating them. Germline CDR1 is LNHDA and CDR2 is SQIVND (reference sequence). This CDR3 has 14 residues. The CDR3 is CASSINVGRYGYTF. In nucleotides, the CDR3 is TGTGCCAGTAGTATTAATGTGGGGCGCTATGGCTACACCTTC.

CDR3 DNA sequence: TGTGCCAGTAGGATCGGACAGGTCGACACTGAAGCTTTCTTT. This sequence encodes CASRIGQVDTEAFF. V usage is TRBV19 and J usage is TRBJ1-1, with 7 bases aligning to TRBD1. The CDR3 is made up of 14 amino acids. J was trimmed by 3 bases and V by 6 bases; bases with no gene match: 7. Germline CDR1 is LNHDA and CDR2 is SQIVND (reference sequence).

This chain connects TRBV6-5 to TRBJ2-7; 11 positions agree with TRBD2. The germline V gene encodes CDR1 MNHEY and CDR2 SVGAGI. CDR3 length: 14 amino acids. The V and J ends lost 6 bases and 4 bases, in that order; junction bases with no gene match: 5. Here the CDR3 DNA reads TGTGCCAGCAGGCGGGGACTAGCGGCGTACGAGCAGTACTTC. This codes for CASRRGLAAYEQYF.

The DNA for the CDR3 is TGTGCCAGCAGCTTAGGGCAGGGGGCGAGCTCACCCCTCCACTTT. Encoded protein: CASSLGQGASSPLHF. The J gene is TRBJ1-6, the V gene TRBV7-6; the match to TRBD1 covers 8 bases. Trimming at V came to 1 base and at J to 10 bases, leaving 6 bases not matched to a gene. CDR3 length equals 15 residues. Germline lookup yields CDR1 SGHVS and CDR2 FNYEAQ.

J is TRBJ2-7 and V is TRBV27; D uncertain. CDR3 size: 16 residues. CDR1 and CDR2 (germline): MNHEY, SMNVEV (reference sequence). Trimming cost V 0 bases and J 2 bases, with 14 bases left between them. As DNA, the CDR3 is TGTGCCAGCAGTTTATCCTCCGGCACTTACCCCTACGAGCAGTACTTC. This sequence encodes CASSLSSGTYPYEQYF.

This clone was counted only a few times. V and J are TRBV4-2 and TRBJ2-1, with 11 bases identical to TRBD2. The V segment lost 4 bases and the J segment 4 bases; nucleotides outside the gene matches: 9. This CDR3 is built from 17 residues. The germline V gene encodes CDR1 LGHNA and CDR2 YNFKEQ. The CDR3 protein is CASSLEPGLAVYNEQFF. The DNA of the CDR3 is TGTGCCAGCAGCCTCGAGCCGGGACTAGCGGTATACAATGAGCAGTTCTTC.

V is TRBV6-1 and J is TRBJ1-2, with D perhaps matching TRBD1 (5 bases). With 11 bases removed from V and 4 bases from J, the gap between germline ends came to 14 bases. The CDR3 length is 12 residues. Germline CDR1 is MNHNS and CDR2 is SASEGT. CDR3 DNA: TGTGCCGGGGCAGGGAATAGCTATGGCTACACCTTC. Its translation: CAGAGNSYGYTF.

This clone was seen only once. Here the CDR3 DNA reads TGTGCCAGCAGTGGAAGTCTTCGAGGGGACTCTGGAAACACCATATATTTT. Protein product: CASSGSLRGDSGNTIYF. V is TRBV25-1 and J is TRBJ1-3; maybe TRBD1 (5 bases). Trimming left V 4 bases short and J 0 bases short, with 16 bases between. Germline values: CDR1 MGHDK, CDR2 SYGVNS. CDR3 length equals 17 residues.

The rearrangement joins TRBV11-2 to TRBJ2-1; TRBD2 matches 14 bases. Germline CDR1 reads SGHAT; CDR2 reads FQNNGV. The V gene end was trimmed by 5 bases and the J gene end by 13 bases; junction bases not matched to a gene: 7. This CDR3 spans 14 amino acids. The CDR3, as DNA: TGTGCCAGCAGCACCGGACTAGCGGGGGGCAAACAGTTCTTC. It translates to CASSTGLAGGKQFF.

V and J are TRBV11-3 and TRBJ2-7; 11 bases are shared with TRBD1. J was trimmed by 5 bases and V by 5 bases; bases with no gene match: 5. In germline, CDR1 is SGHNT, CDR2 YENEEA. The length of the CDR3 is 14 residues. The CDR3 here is CASSIGQGAHEQYF. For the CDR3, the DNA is TGTGCCAGCAGCATCGGACAGGGGGCCCACGAGCAGTACTTC.

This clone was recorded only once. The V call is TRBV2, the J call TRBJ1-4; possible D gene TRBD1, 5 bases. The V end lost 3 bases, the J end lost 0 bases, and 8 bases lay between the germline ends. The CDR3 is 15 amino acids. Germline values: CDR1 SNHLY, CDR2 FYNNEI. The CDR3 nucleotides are TGTGCCAGCAGTGACTACAGGACAACTAATGAAAAACTGTTTTTT. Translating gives CASSDYRTTNEKLFF.

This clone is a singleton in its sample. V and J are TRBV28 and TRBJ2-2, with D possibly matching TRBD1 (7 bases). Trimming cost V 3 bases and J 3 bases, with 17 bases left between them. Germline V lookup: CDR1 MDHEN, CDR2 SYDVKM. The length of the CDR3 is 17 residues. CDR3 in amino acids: CASSLPQGGTHTGELFF. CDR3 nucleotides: TGTGCCAGCAGTTTGCCCCAGGGGGGTACGCACACCGGGGAGCTGTTTTTT.

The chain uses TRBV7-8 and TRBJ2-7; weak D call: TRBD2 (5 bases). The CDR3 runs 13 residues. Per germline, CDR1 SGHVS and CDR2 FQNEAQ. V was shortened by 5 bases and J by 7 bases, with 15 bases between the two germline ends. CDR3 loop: CASSQVGGGEQYF. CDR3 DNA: TGTGCCAGCAGCCAGGTTGGTGGCGGGGAGCAGTACTTC.